This T cell receptor beta chain was captured by sequencing in a study of siplizumab effects on memory and regulatory T cells. General observations from the study: Significant reduction of alloreactive sequences traceable to unstimulated CD4+ memory cells was observed with siplizumab. Major contributors to the alloresponse seemed to be naive T cells, which also appeared more diverse than memory cells.

Some 97,000 TCR templates underwent assay in every sample. TCRdb's copy holds only in-frame clones and misses some; the assay was immunoSEQ multiplex PCR. The sample has under 85,000 clones, 88% seen once. Note on this clone: Its antigen is undetermined.

V lost 5 bases to trimming and J lost 7 bases, with 12 bases between them. This CDR3 spans 12 amino acids. Germline-derived CDR1 and CDR2 are SGHRS and YFSETQ. The origin of this receptor is a human donor in good health. Sample: Tregs sorted from blood. The chain recombines TRBV5-1 with TRBJ1-2, with D maybe TRBD1 (5 bases). The CDR3 spells CASSRGASGYTF. The DNA for the CDR3 is TGCGCCAGCAGTCGAGGGGCGAGTGGCTACACCTTC.